One and the same sample provided the 10 T cell receptor beta chains below, sequenced in a study of blood T cell repertoires in COVID-19. Repertoires were generated with immunoSEQ multiplex PCR, while TCRdb's copy carries only in-frame clones and drops some. The repertoire consists of about 240,000 clones, with 75% to 90% occurring once and the leading ten covering 3.5% to 5%. Input material: PBMCs or T cells enriched from blood (not recorded which). These receptors were taken from a young woman who had recovered from COVID-19.

This sequence joins TRBV28 and TRBJ2-1; 7 bases fit TRBD2. Germline V lookup: CDR1 MDHEN, CDR2 SYDVKM. V lost 2 bases, J lost 0 bases, and 4 bases stayed unmatched. The CDR3 loop spans 16 amino acids. CDR3 nucleotides: TGTGCCAGCAGTTTAGTTGCGGGGGTCTCCTACAATGAGCAGTTCTTC. Amino acid sequence: CASSLVAGVSYNEQFF.

The chain recombines TRBV5-1 with TRBJ2-1; D may be TRBD1 (7 bases). The V end was cut by 2 bases, the J end by 2 bases, with 11 bases between. This CDR3 comprises 15 residues. Germline-derived CDR1 and CDR2 are SGHRS and YFSETQ. This chain's CDR3 is CASSFSRGAYNEQFF. The CDR3 nucleotides read TGCGCCAGCAGCTTCTCCAGGGGGGCCTACAATGAGCAGTTCTTC.

The chain couples TRBV4-1 to TRBJ1-2; D might be TRBD1 (6 bases). The CDR3 extends over 17 amino acids. Germline V gives CDR1 MGHRA, CDR2 YSYEKL. Trimming removed 4 bases from V and 5 bases from J, with 23 bases in between. This chain's CDR3 is CASSRPNPGQGVYGYTF. For the CDR3, the DNA is TGCGCCAGCAGCCGCCCGAATCCGGGACAAGGCGTTTATGGCTACACCTTC.

This chain links TRBV30 with TRBJ2-7, with 12 bases lining up with TRBD1. This CDR3 spans 19 amino acids. Germline V lookup: CDR1 GTSNPN, CDR2 SVGIG (reference sequence). The V segment lost 3 bases and the J segment 2 bases; nucleotides outside the gene matches: 17. The CDR3 coding sequence is TGTGCCTGGAGCGACCTAGGGGGGACAGGGGGCCGAATCGCCTACGAGCAGTACTTC. Its translation: CAWSDLGGTGGRIAYEQYF.

The chain links TRBV6-2 or TRBV6-3 to TRBJ2-2; D might be TRBD1 (5 bases). Germline CDR1 is MNHEY and CDR2 is SVGEGT. The CDR3 is made up of 16 amino acids. V shed 4 bases and J shed 2 bases, with 14 bases lying between them. The CDR3 nucleotides are TGTGCCAGCAGTTCTGGACATCATGCTAACACCGGGGAGCTGTTTTTT. The encoded protein is CASSSGHHANTGELFF.

This clone was counted a single time. This chain joins TRBV4-3 and TRBJ2-7, with D tentatively TRBD1 (6 bases). Germline CDR1 LGHNA, CDR2 YSLEER. The CDR3 length is 15 residues. The germline V and J ends were trimmed by 3 bases and 3 bases, with 15 bases remaining between them. CDR3 amino acids: CASSQHWTTGYEQYF. For the CDR3, the DNA is TGCGCCAGCAGCCAGCATTGGACGACAGGCTACGAGCAGTACTTC.

V gene TRBV7-9 combines with J gene TRBJ1-6; D is ambiguous. With 5 bases removed from V and 0 bases from J, the gap between germline ends came to 14 bases. This CDR3 has 17 residues. Germline V lookup: CDR1 SEHNR, CDR2 FQNEAQ (reference sequence). The CDR3 loop reads CASSPAVGSSYNSPLHF. In nucleotides, the CDR3 is TGTGCCAGCAGCCCAGCGGTTGGGAGCTCCTATAATTCACCCCTCCACTTT.

V is TRBV18 and J is TRBJ2-7; TRBD2 matches at 8 bases. CDR3 length equals 14 residues. Germline-derived CDR1 and CDR2 are KGHSH and LQKENI. J gave up 2 bases and V 3 bases, and 3 bases lay outside the gene matches. The CDR3 spells CASSPPGLAYEQYF. The CDR3 nucleotides are TGTGCCAGCTCACCCCCGGGACTAGCCTACGAGCAGTACTTC.

CDR3 protein: CASSHESSPQHF. The CDR3, as DNA: TGTGCCAGCAGTCACGAATCGAGTCCCCAGCATTTT. This chain joins TRBV12-3 or TRBV12-4 and TRBJ1-5; no definite D call. V was cut by 5 bases and J by 10 bases, with 12 bases left in between. The CDR3 covers 12 residues.

This CDR3 is CASSLDLQGRAFF. In DNA, the CDR3 is TGTGCCAGCAGCTTAGACCTTCAGGGAAGAGCTTTCTTT. The rearrangement links TRBV11-2 to TRBJ1-1, with D perhaps TRBD1 (5 bases). The CDR3 extends over 13 amino acids. V was trimmed by 0 bases and J by 10 bases, leaving 12 bases between them. Germline CDR1 is SGHAT and CDR2 is FQNNGV.